One T cell receptor (beta chain) is described in this entry. Time point given: after neoadjuvant nivolumab, at surgical resection. Patients were newly diagnosed with stage II-IVA oral cavity squamous cell carcinoma without prior systemic or radiation treatment. Patients had HPV-negative, locally advanced oral cavity squamous cell carcinoma. The CDR3 is 11 amino acids. Germline CDR1 and CDR2: SEHNR and FQNEAQ (reference sequence). V was shortened by 5 bases and J by 11 bases, with 12 bases between the two germline ends. This entry comes from a study of neoadjuvant anti-PD-1 for oral cavity cancer. Study-level information: Most patients had three to four biweekly doses of 3 mg/kg nivolumab before resection. Patients without progression got a fourth dose around day 43.

Assay: immunoSEQ multiplex PCR; the TCRdb copy retains only in-frame clones and omits some. The table has nearly 15,000 clones, approximately 40% seen once; the top ten hold less than 45%. The material was tumor tissue, obtained after nivolumab (anti-PD-1) treatment. This clonotype was obtained from a person between 40 and 85 years old with oral cavity squamous cell carcinoma. The chain recombines TRBV7-9 with TRBJ1-1; unclear D gene. The CDR3 DNA sequence: TGTGCCAGCAGCGTAGGGTACATCGCTTTCTTT. This encodes CASSVGYIAFF.